These 21 T cell receptor beta chains share one sample of origin, sequenced in a study of identical twins. MiXCR, run by TCRdb on the 5' RACE reads, gives a single entry per CDR3 protein. The table includes a few hundred thousand distinct CDR3 sequences, 12% to 15% detected once. The sample also formed part of further work on yellow fever vaccine responses in identical twins.

The specimen was CD4+ T cells sorted from blood. All receptors derive from a young woman in good health.

This chain joins TRBV24-1 and TRBJ2-1, with D unclear. CDR1 is KGHDR, CDR2 SFDVKD, per germline. Trimming stripped 5 bases from V and 4 bases from J, with 5 bases between. The CDR3 extends over 12 amino acids. This chain's CDR3 is CATSVGYNEQFF. CDR3 nucleotides: TGTGCCACCAGTGTCGGTTACAATGAGCAGTTCTTC.

This sequence joins TRBV4-2 and TRBJ2-3, with D maybe TRBD2 (6 bases). The V end lost 0 bases, the J end lost 3 bases, and 10 bases lay between the germline ends. Germline-derived CDR1 and CDR2 are LGHNA and YNFKEQ. The CDR3 contains 15 residues. CDR3: CASSQDAGTTDTQYF. DNA for the CDR3: TGTGCCAGCAGCCAAGATGCCGGGACTACAGATACGCAGTATTTT.

Only a few counts were recorded for this clonotype. The J gene is TRBJ2-1, the V gene TRBV28; possible D gene TRBD2, 6 bases. CDR1 MDHEN and CDR2 SYDVKM come from the germline V gene. CDR3 size: 15 residues. V gave up 6 bases and J gave up 6 bases, with 18 bases separating them. The CDR3 nucleotides are TGTGCCAGCAGCTTTCTGCGCGGGGACTTCAATGAGCAGTTCTTC. This sequence encodes CASSFLRGDFNEQFF.

This clonotype was detected a few times. The V gene is TRBV21-1, the J gene TRBJ2-2; the D call of TRBD2 is as the table states it, not checked on the DNA. TRBV21-1 is reported as a pseudogene. There are 19 residues in the CDR3. CDR3 amino acids: CASSSNWGQRGTNTGELFF. The DNA for the CDR3 is TGTGCCAGCAGCAGCAATTGGGGCCAGCGGGGAACGAACACCGGGGAGCTGTTTTTT.

V and J are TRBV6-1 and TRBJ2-7, with TRBD1 matching 10 bases. This CDR3 contains 14 residues. V shed 8 bases, J shed 4 bases, and the junction held 8 bases outside the gene matches. Germline V gene data show CDR1 as MNHNS and CDR2 as SASEGT. CDR3 in amino acids: CASAWDRGTYEQYV. DNA of the CDR3: TGTGCCAGCGCTTGGGACAGGGGCACTTACGAGCAGTACGTC.

This clonotype was detected ten times or more. The chain carries TRBV3-1 and TRBJ2-7, with 11 bases that match TRBD2. V gave up 4 bases and J gave up 1 base; unmatched junction bases: 3. Germline CDR1 is LGHDT and CDR2 is YNNKEL (reference sequence). CDR3 length equals 15 residues. The CDR3 nucleotides read TGTGCCAGCAGCCCCCGGACTAGCGGGTCCTACGAGCAGTACTTC. Translation gives CASSPRTSGSYEQYF.

This clonotype has more than one count but fewer than ten. V usage is TRBV5-1 and J usage is TRBJ2-5; 7 nucleotides align to TRBD1. Germline V gene sequence: CDR1 SGHRS, CDR2 YFSETQ. CDR3 size: 15 residues. The J segment lost 5 bases and the V segment lost 4 bases, leaving 11 bases of the junction unmatched. CDR3 coding DNA: TGCGCCAGCAGCCCGCGAGAGGGGGCTAGGGAGACCCAGTACTTC. It translates to CASSPREGARETQYF. Variable domain in full (rest from reference TRBV5-1 and TRBJ2-5): KAGVTQTPRYLIKTRGQQVTLSCSPISGHRSVSWYQQTPGQGLQFLFEYFSETQRNKGNFPGRFSGRQFSNSRSEMNVSTLELGDSALYLCASSPREGARETQYFGPGTRLLVL.

This clonotype was observed a few times. The V gene is TRBV6-2 or TRBV6-3, the J gene TRBJ2-1; 9 bases map to TRBD2. Germline CDR1 MNHEY, CDR2 SVGEGT. This CDR3 is built from 15 residues. The junction had 5 bases not matched to a gene; V was cut back by 4 bases and J by 4 bases. CDR3 loop: CASSSAGGAYNEQFF. The DNA of the CDR3 is TGTGCCAGCAGTTCAGCGGGAGGAGCTTACAATGAGCAGTTCTTC.

This clonotype was detected a few times. This sequence joins TRBV11-1 and TRBJ2-3; TRBD2 agrees at 12 bases. The CDR3 runs to 19 residues. V shed 5 bases, J shed 2 bases, and the junction held 14 bases outside the gene matches. The germline V gene encodes CDR1 SGHAT and CDR2 FQDESV (reference sequence). Written as DNA, the CDR3 is TGTGCCAGCAGCCTCCCCTCTTTACTAGCGGGGGGTCTCACAGATACGCAGTATTTT. Protein sequence: CASSLPSLLAGGLTDTQYF.

The rearrangement links TRBV7-2 to TRBJ1-2; TRBD1 might be the D (6 bases). Germline-derived CDR1 and CDR2 are SGHTA and FQGNSA. The CDR3 sequence is 13 residues long. Trimming removed 10 bases at V and 6 bases at J, with 18 bases between. In DNA form, the CDR3 reads TGTGCCACCCGGGACACCAAGGGGAATGGCTACACCTTC. Translated, it gives CATRDTKGNGYTF.

This clonotype was observed a handful of times. The chain carries TRBV25-1 and TRBJ1-6, with TRBD1 as a possible D gene (5 bases). Germline CDR1 MGHDK, CDR2 SYGVNS. Trimming took off 0 bases at V and 10 bases at J, with 10 bases between the two ends. The CDR3 extends over 14 amino acids. The DNA of the CDR3 is TGTGCCAGCAGTGAATATCGGGACCACTCACCCCTCCACTTT. Encoded protein: CASSEYRDHSPLHF.

The V and J genes are TRBV5-1 and TRBJ1-3; maybe TRBD1 (6 bases). The CDR3 sequence is 15 residues long. V shed 0 bases and J shed 1 base, with 8 bases lying between them. Germline CDR1 and CDR2: SGHRS and YFSETQ. As DNA, the CDR3 is TGCGCCAGCAGCTTGGACAGGGATTCTGGAAACACCATATATTTT. Translating gives CASSLDRDSGNTIYF.

This sequence joins TRBV28 and TRBJ1-5; weak D call: TRBD1 (6 bases). The CDR3 has 17 residues. Germline V lookup: CDR1 MDHEN, CDR2 SYDVKM. Trimming took off 6 bases at V and 2 bases at J, with 20 bases between the two ends. The CDR3 DNA follows: TGTGCCAGCAGCACCTGGTCGGGCGGGGGCGGCAATCAGCCCCAGCATTTT. Translating gives CASSTWSGGGGNQPQHF.

In this sample, this clonotype turned up many times. The chain carries TRBV6-2 or TRBV6-3 and TRBJ2-7; D unresolved. The CDR3 is made up of 11 amino acids. The V gene lost 6 bases and the J gene lost 3 bases, with 6 bases spanning the gap. Germline V gene data show CDR1 as MNHEY and CDR2 as SVGEGT. This CDR3 reads CASRNSYEQYF. The DNA for the CDR3 is TGTGCCAGCAGGAACAGCTACGAGCAGTACTTC.

This clonotype was detected ten times or more. J is TRBJ2-1 and V is TRBV12-3 or TRBV12-4; no reliable D call. The CDR3 is 12 amino acids. The V gene lost 7 bases and the J gene lost 4 bases, with 8 bases spanning the gap. The CDR3 region is CASTIGYNEQFF. For the CDR3, the DNA is TGTGCCAGCACCATCGGGTACAATGAGCAGTTCTTC.

The rearrangement joins TRBV5-6 to TRBJ2-5; 11 bases align to TRBD2. This CDR3 region has 16 residues. Germline V gene sequence: CDR1 SGHDT, CDR2 YYEEEE. Trimming cost V 0 bases and J 5 bases; bases outside gene matches: 6. The CDR3: CASSLGLAGLGETQYF. The CDR3 bases are TGTGCCAGCAGCTTGGGACTAGCGGGACTGGGGGAGACCCAGTACTTC.

The chain has TRBV5-1 and TRBJ2-2, with a possible D match to TRBD2 (6 bases). V was clipped by 0 bases and J by 5 bases, with 14 bases between them. The CDR3 consists of 16 residues. CDR1 SGHRS and CDR2 YFSETQ come from the germline V gene. The CDR3 DNA sequence: TGCGCCAGCAGCTTGGTTGGAGGGATGATGACCGGGGAGCTGTTTTTT. Amino acids: CASSLVGGMMTGELFF.

This clonotype was seen ten or more times. This sequence joins TRBV12-3 or TRBV12-4 and TRBJ2-5; D gene unclear. This CDR3 is 16 amino acids long. With 4 bases removed from V and 2 bases from J, the gap between germline ends came to 17 bases. The CDR3 DNA follows: TGTGCCAGCAGTTACGGAGCCGGAGTCGGGCAAGAGACCCAGTACTTC. Encoded protein: CASSYGAGVGQETQYF.

This clonotype was found a few times. This chain's CDR3 is CASRTGGDQPQHF. The CDR3 DNA sequence: TGTGCCAGCAGGACTGGGGGGGATCAGCCCCAGCATTTT. This sequence joins TRBV6-1 and TRBJ1-5, with D perhaps matching TRBD1 (5 bases). V dropped 6 bases and J dropped 5 bases, with 11 bases sitting between them. The CDR3 runs to 13 residues. The germline V gene encodes CDR1 MNHNS and CDR2 SASEGT.

This clonotype was counted only a few times. The genes are TRBV14 and TRBJ2-5; D not resolved. CDR3 length equals 14 residues. Germline-derived CDR1 and CDR2 are SGHDN and FVKESK. Trimming took 1 base from V and 5 from J, leaving 11 bases between them. CDR3 in amino acids: CASSQVRAVETQYF. In DNA, the CDR3 is TGTGCCAGCAGCCAAGTTAGGGCTGTGGAGACCCAGTACTTC.

This clonotype is a singleton in its sample. The chain combines TRBV2 with TRBJ1-5; no firm D call. The CDR3 is made up of 16 amino acids. With 7 bases removed from V and 1 base from J, the gap between germline ends came to 17 bases. Germline V gene lookup returns CDR1 SNHLY and CDR2 FYNNEI. This CDR3 is CASIGGFRASNQPQHF. The CDR3 nucleotides read TGTGCCAGCATAGGAGGATTTCGGGCCAGCAATCAGCCCCAGCATTTT.